This T cell receptor (beta chain) appears in the sequencing data of a study of shared clonotypes between healthy human individuals. Generated by immunoSEQ multiplex PCR, the TCRdb table keeps only in-frame clones and is missing some. Altogether approximately 1,500,000 clones are present, 95% to 99% being singletons, with the ten largest covering roughly 0.42%. This CDR3 spans 15 amino acids. Trimming took 5 bases from V and 8 from J, leaving 22 bases between them. The germline CDR1 and CDR2 sequences are SQVTM and ANQGSEA. The V gene is TRBV29-1, the J gene TRBJ2-1, with D perhaps assigned TRBD1 or TRBD2 (6 bases each). The source of this sequence is a man aged 25-40 years in good health. Specimen: naive CD4+ T cells sorted from blood. Subset: CD45RA+ positively selected. The CDR3 DNA reads TGCAGCGTTAGGGGGGCGGGAAGCCCCTCGGATGAGCAGTTCTTC. Amino acids: CSVRGAGSPSDEQFF.